This T cell receptor beta chain emerged from a study of cytomegalovirus exposure and HLA in healthy donors. Broader study findings: The study assumed roughly uniform donor sequencing depth for presence/absence analyses. Productive status was seen about 90% or about 30% of the time for most TCR beta V segments in an earlier analysis. The authors later found HLA-associated TCR beta chains more clonally expanded than equally common others. The investigators catalogued some 160 TCR beta chains as cytomegalovirus-associated.

The CDR3 length is 15 residues. V lost 1 base and J 1 base, leaving 10 bases between the germline ends. CDR1 and CDR2 from the germline V gene are SGHRS and YFSETQ. Concerning this clone itself: Antigen: not known.

Researchers ran the PCR with 60 Vbeta and 13 Jbeta primers. Some clones are missing from TCRdb's copy, which holds only in-frame ones; the method was immunoSEQ multiplex PCR. The sample contains some 140,000 clones, approximately 73% of which appear only once. The sequence was obtained from a woman in her thirties or forties in good health and CMV-seronegative. Input material: PBMCs. This sequence joins TRBV5-1 and TRBJ2-3, with D tentatively TRBD2 (6 bases). The CDR3 DNA is TGCGCCAGCAGCTTGCAGGCTAGCGGCACAGATACGCAGTATTTT. It is translated as CASSLQASGTDTQYF.